These 25 T cell receptor beta chains share one sample of origin, sequenced in a study of cytomegalovirus exposure and HLA in healthy donors. PCR primers comprised 60 Vbeta and 13 Jbeta primers. Sequencing was performed with immunoSEQ multiplex PCR; in TCRdb, only in-frame clones are kept and a portion is missing. The sample contains 150,000 to 200,000 clones, 75% to 90% of which appear only once. The sequenced sample was PBMCs. All receptors derive from a boy between 2 and 10 years old in good health and CMV-seronegative.

The chain joins TRBV2 to TRBJ2-1; 13 bases match TRBD2. The CDR3 has 15 amino acids. From germline, CDR1 is SNHLY and CDR2 FYNNEI. V lost 5 bases, J lost 4 bases, and 2 bases stayed unmatched. The CDR3 protein is CASSSTSGGYNEQFF. CDR3 DNA: TGTGCCAGCAGTTCGACTAGCGGGGGGTACAATGAGCAGTTCTTC.

The V call is TRBV11-2, the J call TRBJ2-1, with 15 bases identical to TRBD2. The ends lost 5 bases at V and 10 bases at J; junction bases unmatched: 6. Germline V gene data show CDR1 as SGHAT and CDR2 as FQNNGV. The length of the CDR3 is 15 residues. The CDR3 reads CASSPGLAGGGEQFF. In nucleotides, the CDR3 is TGTGCCAGCAGCCCGGGACTAGCGGGGGGAGGGGAGCAGTTCTTC.

The rearrangement links TRBV6-1 to TRBJ2-2, with TRBD2 as a possible D gene (6 bases). V was clipped by 6 bases and J by 4 bases, with 9 bases between them. The CDR3 covers 13 residues. The germline gives CDR1 MNHNS, CDR2 SASEGT. The CDR3 spells CASSVEGTGELFF. The CDR3 DNA follows: TGTGCCAGCAGCGTGGAGGGCACCGGGGAGCTGTTTTTT.

The genes are TRBV11-1 and TRBJ2-4, with a possible D match to TRBD1 (6 bases). CDR1 and CDR2 (germline): SGHAT, FQDESV (reference sequence). The CDR3 is 16 residues long. V shed 2 bases and J shed 0 bases, with 11 bases lying between them. DNA of the CDR3: TGTGCCAGCAGCTTACTGGGACACACAGCCAAAAACATTCAGTACTTC. The encoded protein is CASSLLGHTAKNIQYF.

This chain uses TRBV5-1 with TRBJ2-3; 8 bases map to TRBD2. CDR3 length: 14 residues. V lost 4 bases, J lost 4 bases, and 5 bases stayed unmatched. The germline CDR1 and CDR2 sequences are SGHRS and YFSETQ. Written as DNA, the CDR3 is TGCGCCAGCAGCCCGGGGGGGTTCCCAGATACGCAGTATTTT. Translated, it gives CASSPGGFPDTQYF.

CDR3 residues: CASSWSAGNTEAFF. The CDR3 DNA reads TGCGCCAGCAGCTGGTCCGCGGGGAACACTGAAGCTTTCTTT. The chain is built from TRBV5-1 and TRBJ1-1; D is unresolved. CDR3 length: 14 amino acids. Germline loops: CDR1 SGHRS, CDR2 YFSETQ. Between the trimmed V and J ends, which lost 3 bases and 1 base, there was a span of 10 bases.

This chain joins TRBV5-1 and TRBJ2-7; 7 bases are shared with TRBD1. V gave up 3 bases and J gave up 6 bases; unmatched junction bases: 15. This CDR3 is built from 16 residues. CDR1 and CDR2 from the germline V gene are SGHRS and YFSETQ. CDR3 sequence reads: CASSSKPDRDQCEQYV. The CDR3 DNA is TGCGCCAGCAGCTCGAAACCTGACAGGGACCAATGCGAGCAGTACGTC.

V and J are TRBV27 and TRBJ2-5; TRBD2 is a possible D gene (6 bases). Germline V lookup: CDR1 MNHEY, CDR2 SMNVEV (reference sequence). V dropped 2 bases and J dropped 5 bases, with 12 bases sitting between them. CDR3 length: 14 amino acids. Here the CDR3 reads CASSLAGLGETQYF. In DNA form, the CDR3 reads TGTGCCAGCAGTTTAGCGGGGTTGGGGGAGACCCAGTACTTC.

CDR3 sequence (DNA): TGTGCCAGCAGCTCCCGAGGGGACTTGAACACTGAAGCTTTCTTT. As protein: CASSSRGDLNTEAFF. This chain uses TRBV5-4 with TRBJ1-1; TRBD1 might be the D (5 bases). Trimming removed 3 bases from V and 0 bases from J, with 12 bases in between. CDR3 length equals 15 residues. CDR1 is SGHNT and CDR2 is YYREEE in the germline V gene (reference sequence).

The CDR3 nucleotides read TGTGCCAGCAGTTTATCGGGGACAGATTATGGCTACACCTTC. Amino acids: CASSLSGTDYGYTF. The chain joins TRBV27 to TRBJ1-2; TRBD1 agrees at 7 bases. The trim removed 0 bases at V and 5 bases at J, leaving 3 bases unmatched. This CDR3 region has 14 residues. Germline V gene lookup returns CDR1 MNHEY and CDR2 SMNVEV (reference sequence).

In this sample, this clone turned up once. The chain recombines TRBV5-4 with TRBJ1-1; D is ambiguous. CDR1 SGHNT and CDR2 YYREEE come from the germline V gene (reference sequence). The V end lost 7 bases, the J end lost 0 bases, and 10 bases lay between the germline ends. This CDR3 is 13 amino acids long. The CDR3 DNA reads as TGTGCCAGCGGGCTAGCGATGAACACTGAAGCTTTCTTT. Residues: CASGLAMNTEAFF.

The chain recombines TRBV19 with TRBJ2-3; D is perhaps TRBD2 (5 bases). The V end lost 5 bases, the J end lost 1 base, and 16 bases lay between the germline ends. Germline V gives CDR1 LNHDA, CDR2 SQIVND (reference sequence). CDR3 size: 16 residues. CDR3 residues: CASSQRASKGTDTQYF. The CDR3 DNA reads TGTGCCAGTAGTCAAAGGGCTAGCAAAGGCACAGATACGCAGTATTTT.

The V and J genes are TRBV30 and TRBJ2-1; TRBD2 is a possible D gene (6 bases). Trimming removed 1 base from V and 6 bases from J, with 7 bases in between. There are 12 residues in the CDR3. Germline V lookup: CDR1 GTSNPN, CDR2 SVGIG (reference sequence). Here the CDR3 reads CAWSDGSNEQFF. CDR3 coding DNA: TGTGCCTGGAGTGACGGGAGCAATGAGCAGTTCTTC.

The chain couples TRBV7-9 to TRBJ2-2; 11 bases fit TRBD1. CDR3 length: 16 residues. Germline CDR1 reads SEHNR; CDR2 reads FQNEAQ (reference sequence). Losses at the gene ends were 6 bases for V and 6 bases for J; bases not matched to a gene: 9. Written as DNA, the CDR3 is TGTGCCAGCAGTTCATTTTGGGGACAGGGGGCCGGGGAGCTGTTTTTT. Residues: CASSSFWGQGAGELFF.

V is TRBV5-5 and J is TRBJ2-5; TRBD2 matches 13 bases. This CDR3 has 19 amino acids. Losses at the gene ends were 1 base for V and 5 bases for J; bases not matched to a gene: 14. Germline values: CDR1 SGHKS, CDR2 YYEKEE (reference sequence). CDR3 bases: TGTGCCAGCAGCTTGTTGCCGACTAGCGGGAGGAAGGGTGAGGAGACCCAGTACTTC. As protein: CASSLLPTSGRKGEETQYF. Drawing the rest from reference TRBV5-5 and TRBJ2-5, the complete variable domain is DAGVTQSPTHLIKTRGQQVTLRCSPISGHKSVSWYQQVLGQGPQFIFQYYEKEERGRGNFPDRFSARQFPNYSSELNVNALLLGDSALYLCASSLLPTSGRKGEETQYFGPGTRLLVL.

The count of this clone is one. The chain links TRBV28 to TRBJ1-2, with D possibly matching TRBD1 (6 bases). The CDR3 has 13 residues. The germline gives CDR1 MDHEN, CDR2 SYDVKM. The V end lost 3 bases, the J end lost 4 bases, and 9 bases lay between the germline ends. The CDR3 loop is CASSFSGAYGYTF. The CDR3 nucleotides are TGTGCCAGCAGTTTTTCAGGGGCCTATGGCTACACCTTC.

This chain joins TRBV11-2 and TRBJ1-2; tentatively, D is TRBD1 (5 bases). The ends were cut back, 2 bases at V and 7 bases at J, with 11 bases in the middle. Germline V lookup: CDR1 SGHAT, CDR2 FQNNGV. The CDR3 spans 13 residues. The CDR3 protein is CASSLSGTRGYTF. As DNA, the CDR3 is TGTGCCAGCAGCTTATCCGGGACTCGTGGCTACACCTTC.

The rearrangement links TRBV11-2 to TRBJ2-3; TRBD2 matches 8 bases. Germline-derived CDR1 and CDR2 are SGHAT and FQNNGV. The CDR3 length is 16 residues. The junction had 7 bases not matched to a gene; V was cut back by 5 bases and J by 0 bases. As DNA, the CDR3 is TGTGCCAGCAGCCCCTTAGCGGGGAGAAGCACAGATACGCAGTATTTT. It translates to CASSPLAGRSTDTQYF.

The chain couples TRBV30 to TRBJ2-6; D gene unclear. Trimming took 7 bases from V and 4 from J, leaving 8 bases between them. The CDR3 length is 12 residues. Germline-derived CDR1 and CDR2 are GTSNPN and SVGIG (reference sequence). The CDR3 loop is CASVRGANVLTF. Here the CDR3 DNA reads TGTGCCTCGGTGAGGGGGGCCAACGTCCTGACTTTC.

Only a few counts were recorded for this clone. V usage is TRBV18 and J usage is TRBJ2-3, with D possibly being TRBD2 (5 bases). The ends were cut back, 6 bases at V and 0 bases at J, with 19 bases in the middle. Germline V gene data show CDR1 as KGHSH and CDR2 as LQKENI. The CDR3 consists of 17 residues. The CDR3 reads CASSQNPTISSTDTQYF. Here the CDR3 DNA reads TGTGCCAGCTCTCAAAACCCGACTATCTCTAGCACAGATACGCAGTATTTT.

The V gene is TRBV19, the J gene TRBJ2-7, with no clear D. Trimming took off 3 bases at V and 6 bases at J, with 18 bases between the two ends. Per germline, CDR1 LNHDA and CDR2 SQIVND (reference sequence). The CDR3 length is 15 residues. CDR3 bases: TGTGCCAGTAGTATTACTCTCGAGCCCTTTACCGAGCAGTACTTC. Amino acid sequence: CASSITLEPFTEQYF.

The V and J genes are TRBV5-4 and TRBJ1-1, with D possibly being TRBD1 (6 bases). Germline values: CDR1 SGHNT, CDR2 YYREEE (reference sequence). The CDR3 extends over 14 amino acids. Trimming removed 0 bases at V and 6 bases at J, with 12 bases between. The CDR3 reads CASSLARTAPEAFF. The CDR3, as DNA: TGTGCCAGCAGCTTGGCACGGACAGCGCCTGAAGCTTTCTTT.

The chain joins TRBV5-6 to TRBJ2-5; tentative D call: TRBD1 (6 bases). V gave up 6 bases and J gave up 0 bases, with 9 bases separating them. The V gene's germline CDR1 is SGHDT and CDR2 YYEEEE. This CDR3 is built from 13 residues. CDR3 sequence reads: CASTHRDQETQYF. For the CDR3, the DNA is TGTGCCAGCACCCACAGGGACCAAGAGACCCAGTACTTC.

The rearrangement uses TRBV28 and TRBJ2-2, with 7 positions matching TRBD2. The V and J ends lost 7 bases and 4 bases, in that order; junction bases with no gene match: 15. CDR1 MDHEN and CDR2 SYDVKM come from the germline V gene. The CDR3 consists of 17 residues. The CDR3 sequence is CASTLSGGLGSTGELFF. The CDR3 DNA is TGTGCCAGCACCTTATCGGGGGGACTTGGGAGCACCGGGGAGCTGTTTTTT.

In its sample, this clone was seen once. The chain employs TRBV30 and TRBJ1-6, with 10 bases that match TRBD1. The germline V gene has CDR1 GTSNPN and CDR2 SVGIG (reference sequence). The CDR3 has 18 residues. The trim removed 4 bases at V and 5 bases at J, leaving 14 bases unmatched. DNA of the CDR3: TGTGCCTGGACGCCCAGGACAGGGGGATTTTATGATAATTCACCCCTCCACTTT. This sequence encodes CAWTPRTGGFYDNSPLHF.